This T cell receptor beta chain is from a study of vaccination effects on CD4 cells after COVID-19. For the study at large: At 16 days and one week before vaccination, two convalescent patients gave samples.

J was trimmed by 6 bases and V by 5 bases; bases with no gene match: 7. The CDR3 sequence is 14 residues long. In germline, CDR1 is SGHTA, CDR2 FQGNSA. After expansion with viral peptide pools in the ViraFEST assay, antigen-specific CD4+ T cells were sequenced. A 10-day culture period preceded the isolation of CD4+ T cells. PCR-confirmed SARS-CoV-2 infection occurred in the person between March and December 2020. Serving as negative control culture was an HIV-1 Nef peptide pool. The table came from immunoSEQ multiplex PCR; TCRdb's copy has only in-frame clones and leaves some out. The sample shows under 60,000 clones, around 82% of them seen only once. Remarks on this clone: Its antigen remains unknown.

The genes are TRBV7-2 and TRBJ1-1, with 9 bases fitting TRBD1. The clonotype comes from a human donor who had a prior SARS-CoV-2 infection. Sequencing used CD4+ T cells from PBMCs cultured with HIV peptides, obtained before COVID-19 vaccination. Indicated subset: HIV-1 Nef peptide pool negative control/reference culture. In nucleotides, the CDR3 is TGTGCCAGCAGCCAACAGGGGGCTAAGGCTGAAGCTTTCTTT. Encoded protein: CASSQQGAKAEAFF.